This T cell receptor (beta chain) was sequenced during a study of T cell responses to AZD1222 COVID-19 vaccine. V dropped 3 bases and J dropped 7 bases, with 16 bases sitting between them. The length of the CDR3 is 13 residues. Per germline, CDR1 GTSNPN and CDR2 SVGIG (reference sequence). Study-level findings and limits: Most donors were white British, females outnumbered males, and clonal diversity was possibly underestimated. Among AZD1222 vaccinees, only 5 to 7 were seropositive at baseline. Two AZD1222 administrations were followed by greater Spike-specific TCR breadth and depth.

Here immunoSEQ multiplex PCR was the method, and the copy in TCRdb shows in-frame clones only, minus some. The table has about 150,000 clones, around nine tenths seen once. With regard to this clone: The antigen remains unidentified.

This chain links TRBV30 with TRBJ2-7; D unresolved. The clonotype comes from an adult in good health. The sequencing used peripheral blood, collected on day 0 of AZD1222 vaccination. CDR3 residues: CAWSPQSRREQYF. CDR3 in DNA: TGTGCCTGGAGCCCGCAGTCACGACGGGAGCAGTACTTC.